Listed below are T cell receptor beta chains from one sample, sequenced in a study of chemoradiotherapy in HPV16-positive cancers. Profiling relied on immunoSEQ multiplex PCR, and the TCRdb table lists in-frame clones only, not all of them. There are 5,000 or so clones in the sample; 78% occur only once, and under 20% lies in the top ten. This material was acquired from a patient who underwent chemoradiotherapy. These receptors were taken from a human donor with HPV-associated anogenital cancer. The CDR3 runs from the conserved cysteine through the conserved F or W. D genes are given only for firm matches. Clone size is not always given. Where it is, it says once, few, many or a class for expanded clones.

d_gene	abundance	v_gene	j_gene	CDR3aa	CDR3nt
TRBD1	-	TRBV2	TRBJ1-2	CASSDWAGGAGNYGYTF	TGTGCCAGCAGTGATTGGGCAGGGGGCGCGGGTAACTATGGCTACACCTTC
-	-	TRBV27	TRBJ1-5	CASKTGNQPQHF	TGTGCCAGTAAAACAGGGAATCAGCCCCAGCATTTT
TRBD2	-	TRBV11-2	TRBJ2-3	CASSLGFWRGGRDTQYF	TGTGCCAGCAGCTTAGGGTTTTGGCGGGGGGGCAGAGATACGCAGTATTTT
-	-	TRBV25-1	TRBJ2-7	CASSPRQVHSLYF	TGTGCCAGCAGCCCCCGACAGGTCCACAGTCTGTACTTC
TRBD1	-	TRBV6-1	TRBJ2-5	CASKNRGLETQYF	TGTGCCAGCAAAAACAGGGGGCTAGAGACCCAGTACTTC
-	-	TRBV2	TRBJ2-5	CASSPQGAGIETQYF	TGTGCCAGCAGCCCACAGGGAGCCGGTATAGAGACCCAGTACTTC
TRBD2	-	TRBV28	TRBJ2-4	CASSLSGGLAKNIQYF	TGTGCCAGCAGTTTATCGGGAGGGCTAGCCAAAAACATTCAGTACTTC
-	-	TRBV5-1	TRBJ1-3	CASSLGGHPGNTIYF	TGCGCCAGCAGCTTGGGGGGACACCCTGGAAACACCATATATTTT
-	-	TRBV5-4	TRBJ1-3	CASSSGDRAIYF	TGTGCCAGCAGCTCAGGCGACCGGGCCATATATTTT
-	-	TRBV6-4	TRBJ2-1	CASSDWDGGEQFF	TGTGCCAGCAGTGATTGGGATGGTGGTGAGCAGTTCTTC
TRBD2	large	TRBV6-1	TRBJ2-7	CASSDGLEAYEQYF	TGTGCCAGCAGTGACGGACTAGAGGCCTACGAGCAGTACTTC
-	-	TRBV29-1	TRBJ2-2	CSVVGSVGGELFF	TGCAGCGTTGTGGGTAGCGTGGGCGGGGAGCTGTTTTTT
TRBD2	-	TRBV6-5	TRBJ2-3	CASREGLNTDTQYF	TGTGCCAGCAGAGAGGGACTAAACACAGATACGCAGTATTTT
-	few	TRBV5-1	TRBJ1-6	CASSLGGVAPLHF	TGCGCCAGCAGCTTGGGGGGGGTGGCACCCCTCCACTTT
-	few	TRBV7-3	TRBJ1-1	CASSIDRNTEAFF	TGTGCCAGCAGCATTGACAGAAACACTGAAGCTTTCTTT
-	-	TRBV7-8	TRBJ2-7	CASSHKVVGLTYEQYF	TGTGCCAGCAGCCATAAGGTGGTCGGGCTAACCTACGAGCAGTACTTC
-	-	TRBV5-1	TRBJ1-1	CASSLTGTVNTEAFF	TGCGCCAGCAGCTTGACCGGGACGGTGAACACTGAAGCTTTCTTT
TRBD2	-	TRBV11-2	TRBJ2-7	CASSLEWREGYEQYF	TGTGCCAGCAGCTTAGAGTGGCGGGAGGGCTACGAGCAGTACTTC
TRBD2	-	TRBV7-8	TRBJ2-7	CASSPRGSGTTYEQYF	TGTGCCAGCAGCCCCCGGGGTAGCGGGACCACCTACGAGCAGTACTTC
TRBD2	-	TRBV5-6	TRBJ2-1	CASSTLAGVRGQFF	TGTGCCAGCAGTACCCTCGCGGGAGTAAGGGGGCAGTTCTTC
-	-	TRBV7-9	TRBJ1-3	CASREVAGISNTIYF	TGTGCCAGCAGGGAAGTGGCAGGGATCAGTAACACCATATATTTT
TRBD1	-	TRBV7-9	TRBJ1-2	CASSLDSDRVIGGYTF	TGTGCCAGCAGCTTAGATTCGGACAGGGTCATTGGTGGCTACACCTTC
-	-	TRBV11-2	TRBJ2-7	CASSLDGQPYEQYF	TGTGCCAGCAGCTTAGACGGACAGCCCTACGAGCAGTACTTC
-	-	TRBV18	TRBJ2-7	CASSERLEGGDEQYF	TGTGCCAGCTCGGAACGATTGGAAGGGGGGGACGAGCAGTACTTC
TRBD2	few	TRBV5-1	TRBJ2-1	CASSVLAGGGGEQFF	TGCGCCAGCAGCGTTCTAGCGGGAGGGGGCGGGGAGCAGTTCTTC
-	-	TRBV19	TRBJ2-5	CASSIDRGSGSQETQYF	TGTGCCAGTAGTATAGACAGGGGATCAGGCTCTCAAGAGACCCAGTACTTC
TRBD1	once	TRBV6-5	TRBJ1-5	CASSWTGALGNQPQHF	TGTGCCAGCAGTTGGACAGGGGCCCTGGGCAATCAGCCCCAGCATTTT
TRBD2	-	TRBV10-2	TRBJ2-5	CASRTSGGQETQYF	TGCGCCAGCAGAACTAGCGGGGGCCAAGAGACCCAGTACTTC
-	-	TRBV2	TRBJ2-3	CASSSDYTDTQYF	TGTGCCAGCAGTTCGGACTACACAGATACGCAGTATTTT
TRBD2	-	TRBV4-2	TRBJ2-3	CASSQGPSGSTDTQYF	TGTGCCAGCAGCCAAGGTCCTAGCGGGAGCACAGATACGCAGTATTTT
-	-	TRBV14	TRBJ1-4	CASSQGETTNEKLFF	TGTGCCAGCAGCCAAGGGGAAACAACTAATGAAAAACTGTTTTTT
TRBD1	-	TRBV6-5	TRBJ2-7	CASSITGTVYEQYF	TGTGCCAGCAGCATCACCGGGACAGTATACGAGCAGTACTTC
-	-	TRBV2	TRBJ1-3	CASSGPGAGNTIYF	TGTGCCAGCAGTGGGCCAGGGGCTGGAAACACCATATATTTT
TRBD2	once	TRBV18	TRBJ2-5	CASSPQLAEKETQYF	TGTGCCAGCTCACCTCAGCTAGCGGAAAAAGAGACCCAGTACTTC
-	-	TRBV10-3	TRBJ2-1	CAISPRVTMSDEQFF	TGTGCCATCAGTCCCAGGGTTACGATGTCGGATGAGCAGTTCTTC
-	-	TRBV5-4	TRBJ1-2	CASSLVGQQSGYTF	TGTGCCAGCAGCTTGGTCGGGCAACAGAGTGGCTACACCTTC
-	-	TRBV9	TRBJ2-3	CASRRDPSADTQYF	TGTGCCAGCAGACGGGACCCTAGCGCAGATACGCAGTATTTT
-	few	TRBV7-9	TRBJ2-7	CASSSTRGAGTYEQYF	TGTGCCAGCAGCTCGACCCGTGGAGCGGGTACCTACGAGCAGTACTTC
-	-	TRBV6-5	TRBJ1-3	CASSRGSGNTIYF	TGTGCCAGCAGCAGGGGCTCTGGAAACACCATATATTTT